Below are 19 T cell receptor beta chains sequenced from a single sample in a study of blood T cell repertoires in COVID-19. Libraries were prepared by immunoSEQ multiplex PCR; TCRdb keeps only in-frame clonotypes and omits some of them. The sample consists of under 95,000 clones, roughly four fifths of them appearing once. Specimen: peripheral blood. Receptors were obtained from a woman older than 75 with acute or convalescent COVID-19.

The V and J genes are TRBV3-1 (or the pseudogene TRBV3-2) and TRBJ2-2; D ambiguous. The ends were cut back, 2 bases at V and 2 bases at J, with 9 bases in the middle. Germline V gene data show CDR1 as LGHDT and CDR2 as YNNKEL (reference sequence). The CDR3 is 15 residues long. Here the CDR3 reads CASSQNFGNTGELFF. CDR3 DNA: TGTGCCAGCAGCCAAAACTTCGGTAACACCGGGGAGCTGTTTTTT.

The chain links TRBV3-1 (or the pseudogene TRBV3-2) to TRBJ2-5; D might be TRBD2 (5 bases). Germline lookup yields CDR1 LGHDT and CDR2 YNNKEL (reference sequence). There are 16 residues in the CDR3. V dropped 6 bases and J dropped 0 bases, with 17 bases sitting between them. The CDR3 coding sequence is TGTGCCAGCAGTCTAGCCGGAAAGGCGTACCAAGAGACCCAGTACTTC. Protein: CASSLAGKAYQETQYF.

The chain couples TRBV13 to TRBJ2-7; D might be TRBD2 (5 bases). V was cut by 5 bases and J by 2 bases, with 13 bases left in between. This CDR3 is built from 14 residues. Germline V gives CDR1 PRHDT, CDR2 FYEKMQ (reference sequence). The CDR3 sequence is CASSLRGVAYEQYF. As DNA, the CDR3 is TGTGCCAGCAGCCTCCGGGGAGTAGCCTACGAGCAGTACTTC.

The J gene is TRBJ2-1, the V gene TRBV7-6, with TRBD2 matching 10 bases. This CDR3 has 16 residues. V trimming: 2 bases; J trimming: 10 bases; junction bases outside the gene matches: 11. Germline lookup yields CDR1 SGHVS and CDR2 FNYEAQ. The CDR3 coding sequence is TGTGCCAGCAGCTTAATTGTAGCGGGAGGTGAAGGGGAGCAGTTCTTC. Amino acids: CASSLIVAGGEGEQFF.

The J gene is TRBJ2-1, the V gene TRBV9; TRBD2 might be the D (5 bases). V gave up 3 bases and J gave up 6 bases, with 16 bases separating them. Looked up from germline, CDR1 is SGDLS and CDR2 is YYNGEE. The CDR3 extends over 15 amino acids. The CDR3 protein is CASSARGSEGNEQFF. The CDR3 coding sequence is TGTGCCAGCAGCGCCCGGGGATCCGAGGGCAATGAGCAGTTCTTC.

V usage is TRBV5-1 and J usage is TRBJ1-2, with D uncertain. Germline assignment: CDR1 SGHRS and CDR2 YFSETQ. This CDR3 has 12 residues. V was cut by 4 bases and J by 8 bases, with 12 bases left in between. CDR3 residues: CASSMDREGYTF. The CDR3, as DNA: TGCGCCAGCAGCATGGACCGGGAAGGCTACACCTTC.

The V call is TRBV5-1, the J call TRBJ2-3; 12 nucleotides agree with TRBD2. Trimming cost V 5 bases and J 4 bases; bases outside gene matches: 8. Per germline, CDR1 SGHRS and CDR2 YFSETQ. The CDR3 extends over 16 amino acids. CDR3 sequence: CASRTLAGGPPDTQYF. The CDR3 DNA sequence: TGCGCCAGCAGAACTCTAGCGGGAGGGCCCCCAGATACGCAGTATTTT.

The rearrangement links TRBV7-9 to TRBJ1-3; 9 bases are shared with TRBD1. With 6 bases clipped from V and 4 bases from J, the junction kept 7 bases outside the gene matches. CDR1 is SEHNR and CDR2 is FQNEAQ in the germline V gene (reference sequence). This CDR3 is 15 amino acids long. The CDR3 region is CASSPKQGAGNTIYF. The CDR3 DNA follows: TGTGCCAGCAGTCCTAAACAGGGGGCGGGAAACACCATATATTTT.

The chain uses TRBV2 and TRBJ2-4, with TRBD2 as a possible D gene (5 bases). Between the trimmed V and J ends, which lost 8 bases and 9 bases, there was a span of 20 bases. The CDR3 has 14 residues. Per germline, CDR1 SNHLY and CDR2 FYNNEI. The CDR3 DNA sequence: TGTGCCAGCTCGAAAAGTGGACTCTATATCATTCAGTACTTC. Translating gives CASSKSGLYIIQYF. The full variable domain, with the rest looked up from reference TRBV2 and TRBJ2-4, is EPEVTQTPSHQVTQMGQEVILRCVPISNHLYFYWYRQILGQKVEFLVSFYNNEISEKSEIFDDQFSVERPDGSNFTLKIRSTKLEDSAMYFCASSKSGLYIIQYFGAGTRLSVL.

The chain has TRBV5-4 and TRBJ2-5; TRBD2 aligns across 13 bases. In germline, CDR1 is SGHNT, CDR2 YYREEE (reference sequence). The CDR3 extends over 16 amino acids. Germline trimming cut 4 bases from V and 4 bases from J; bases unmatched to any gene: 7. CDR3 sequence: CASSRTSGRASETQYF. DNA for the CDR3: TGTGCCAGCAGCCGCACTAGCGGGAGGGCCTCAGAGACCCAGTACTTC.

The gene calls are TRBV5-1 and TRBJ1-2; tentatively, D is TRBD1 (6 bases). The CDR3 spans 15 residues. V lost 5 bases and J 4 bases, leaving 18 bases between the germline ends. The germline V gene encodes CDR1 SGHRS and CDR2 YFSETQ. The CDR3 spells CASRPGGGRSYGYTF. CDR3 DNA: TGCGCCAGCAGACCCGGGGGGGGCAGAAGCTATGGCTACACCTTC.

This clone was seen a handful of times. The chain links TRBV13 to TRBJ1-3; D gene unclear. CDR1 PRHDT and CDR2 FYEKMQ come from the germline V gene (reference sequence). Deletions cut 5 bases from V and 4 bases from J, with 15 bases between. The CDR3 loop spans 15 amino acids. This CDR3 reads CASSLTIGGGNTIYF. The CDR3 coding sequence is TGTGCCAGCAGCCTCACGATAGGCGGAGGAAACACCATATATTTT.

This chain links TRBV28 with TRBJ2-5; TRBD1 aligns across 9 bases. This CDR3 is 14 amino acids long. CDR1 and CDR2 (germline): MDHEN, SYDVKM. V shed 3 bases and J 9 bases; nucleotides not matched to a gene: 8. In nucleotides, the CDR3 is TGTGCCAGCAGTTTCGGCGGGACAGGGCCATCCCAGTACTTC. It yields the protein CASSFGGTGPSQYF.

The chain uses TRBV5-1 and TRBJ2-1; 11 bases line up with TRBD2. Germline lookup yields CDR1 SGHRS and CDR2 YFSETQ. The J segment lost 1 base and the V segment lost 4 bases, leaving 7 bases of the junction unmatched. This CDR3 spans 17 amino acids. The chain's CDR3 is CASSVYSGGASYNEQFF. CDR3 nucleotide sequence: TGCGCCAGCAGCGTCTATAGCGGGGGGGCTTCCTACAATGAGCAGTTCTTC.

This rearrangement joins TRBV19 to TRBJ1-5, with TRBD1 matching 7 bases. Germline V gives CDR1 LNHDA, CDR2 SQIVND (reference sequence). V trimming: 5 bases; J trimming: 8 bases; junction bases outside the gene matches: 9. There are 14 residues in the CDR3. This CDR3 reads CASSPRQGTKPQHF. DNA for the CDR3: TGTGCCAGTAGTCCCCGACAGGGAACGAAGCCCCAGCATTTT.

The chain is built from TRBV21-1 and TRBJ2-3; the table assigns TRBD2, which was not confirmed against the DNA. TRBV21-1 is a pseudogene. The CDR3 has 16 residues. CDR3 sequence reads: CASSKGARGKADTQYF. The CDR3 nucleotides are TGTGCCAGCAGCAAAGGCGCGCGGGGGAAAGCAGATACGCAGTATTTT.

The rearrangement uses TRBV3-1 (or the pseudogene TRBV3-2) and TRBJ2-3, with 7 bases matching TRBD1. This CDR3 is 14 amino acids long. Losses at the gene ends were 5 bases for V and 4 bases for J; bases not matched to a gene: 6. The germline CDR1 and CDR2 sequences are LGHDT and YNNKEL (reference sequence). CDR3 in amino acids: CASSYRQGPDTQYF. The DNA of the CDR3 is TGTGCCAGCAGCTATCGACAGGGACCAGATACGCAGTATTTT.

This chain joins TRBV19 and TRBJ1-4; TRBD1 agrees at 10 bases. The CDR3 spans 14 residues. Germline V CDR1 and CDR2: LNHDA, SQIVND (reference sequence). Trimming removed 5 bases from V and 8 bases from J; junction bases left unmatched: 5. The CDR3 sequence is CASSSDRGNEKLFF. The CDR3 DNA is TGTGCCAGTAGTTCGGACAGGGGGAACGAAAAACTGTTTTTT. Full variable domain (rest looked up from reference TRBV19 and TRBJ1-4): DGGITQSPKYLFRKEGQNVTLSCEQNLNHDAMYWYRQDPGQGLRLIYYSQIVNDFQKGDIAEGYSVSREKKESFPLTVTSAQKNPTAFYLCASSSDRGNEKLFFGSGTQLSVL.

This clone was found once. The genes are TRBV7-3 and TRBJ1-1; D possibly corresponds to TRBD1 (6 bases). Trimming left V 5 bases short and J 5 bases short, with 12 bases between. Germline-derived CDR1 and CDR2 are SGHTA and FQGTGA. There are 13 residues in the CDR3. CDR3 amino acids: CASSLQGRTEAFF. In DNA form, the CDR3 reads TGTGCCAGCAGCCTACAGGGAAGGACTGAAGCTTTCTTT.